This T cell receptor beta chain was sequenced for a study of blood T cell repertoires in COVID-19 (dated by TCRdb to the early 2020s). At the level of the whole study: The collaborator samples originated in the United States, Italy and Spain and spanned the acute and convalescent phases of COVID-19. The material from the prospective study consisted of cDNA or gDNA derived from T cells, B-cell-depleted T cells, or PBMCs. Deeply sampled blood TCRbeta repertoires from subjects exposed to, actively infected with, or recovered from COVID-19 were included in the dataset. The repertoires were released in a freely available public database meant as a resource for research on the immune response to SARS-CoV-2. The samples were drawn from two sources: the first 160 participants of the ongoing ImmuneRACE study, and 1,200 or so subjects contributed by 6 global collaborators. Nearly every sample came with metadata listing a de-identified subject ID, COVID-19 status, age in years and sex. HLA class I and class II types, where available, came from metadata supplied by the sample provider rather than from assay-based typing.

The CDR3 numbers 17 residues from cysteine through phenylalanine. Solely the CDR3 DNA is kept, with 51 bases framed from the first base. The germline V gene provides CDR1 SGDLS and CDR2 YYNGEE. Relative to germline, V is missing 1 base and J is missing 0 bases, with 8 bases of the junction outside any gene match. TCRbeta CDR3 regions were amplified from genomic DNA by means of the immunoSEQ Assay, a bias-controlled multiplex PCR. On the study's bioinformatics: Nucleated cell counts per sample were estimated from amplification of reference gene primers within the assay. To quantify the absolute abundance of each unique TCRbeta CDR3 rearrangement, sequence reads were collapsed and filtered. Productive Simpson clonality was computed per sample as the square root of Simpson's diversity index over productive rearrangements. In its TCRdb copy, this immuneACCESS table keeps in-frame sequences only and misses some clones. Where compared with another copy, unresolved V genes explain less than half of these, and the others have no known cause. The V and J calls and clone size come from that table; D and trimming were worked out from the DNA. The sample table contains over 85,000 clones; only one count was recorded for about 87% of them. About 20% of the sample is held by the ten biggest clonotypes.

About this clone itself: The clone's antigen remains unknown. Per-base qualities were not stored, and no clone one base away is much larger.

Overall results and qualifications from the work: The amount of clinical and demographic metadata varied by source and participant and was provided uncurated.

Collaborating institutions collected whole blood in K2EDTA tubes following their own protocols. For TCRbeta analysis, collaborators shipped samples as frozen whole blood, isolated PBMCs, or DNA extracted from either of those sample types. This sequence was found in a human donor in a cohort sampled during active COVID-19. The sample consisted of peripheral blood. The chain employs TRBV9 and TRBJ2-3; TRBD2 lines up with 7 middle nucleotides. The nucleotides are TGTGCCAGCAGCGTACGCCCGGGGGGTCAAAGCACAGATACGCAGTATTTT. The translation is CASSVRPGGQSTDTQYF.